Listed below are T cell receptor beta chains from one sample, sequenced in a study of blood T cell repertoires in COVID-19. The method was immunoSEQ multiplex PCR; TCRdb's version includes in-frame clones alone and lacks a portion of them. The sample lists 100,000 to 150,000 clones, approximately 68% occurring once. Sequences were obtained from peripheral blood. The receptors were sampled from a woman in her 70s with acute or convalescent COVID-19. CDR3s include the opening cysteine and the closing phenylalanine or tryptophan. The D gene is left open where the match is weak. Clone size is stated in some rows and not others, as once, few, many or a class when expanded.

abundance	d_gene	v_gene	j_gene	CDR3nt	CDR3aa
-	-	TRBV7-2	TRBJ1-2	TGTGCCAGCAGCTTTGCCGGAAGCGGCCCCTATGGCTACACCTTC	CASSFAGSGPYGYTF
-	-	TRBV21-1	TRBJ1-1	TGTGCCAGCAGCAGTAGGGGGAAGAGGGGGAACACTGAAGCTTTCTTT	CASSSRGKRGNTEAFF
many	-	TRBV28	TRBJ1-2	TGTGCCAGCAGACTCGGTGGCTACACCTTC	CASRLGGYTF
-	-	TRBV19	TRBJ2-2	TGTGCCACCCATTTAAGACTAGGGTCAACCGGGGAGCTGTTTTTT	CATHLRLGSTGELFF
-	-	TRBV7-8	TRBJ1-5	TGTGCCAGCAGCTTAGCAGGAGGGAGCAATCAGCCCCAGCATTTT	CASSLAGGSNQPQHF
-	TRBD1	TRBV29-1	TRBJ2-3	TGCAGCGCCGACAGGGTCAGCACAGATACGCAGTATTTT	CSADRVSTDTQYF
few	TRBD2	TRBV5-4	TRBJ2-2	TGTGCCAGCAGCTGGGGCATAGCGGGAATCACCGGGGAGCTGTTTTTT	CASSWGIAGITGELFF
-	TRBD1	TRBV5-4	TRBJ1-2	TGTGCCAGCAGCTTGAAGGGACAGGGTACTCGTGGCTACACCTTC	CASSLKGQGTRGYTF
-	TRBD2	TRBV7-3	TRBJ2-1	TGTGCCAGCAGCCGGGCTAGCGGGAGCTACAATGAGCAGTTCTTC	CASSRASGSYNEQFF
few	-	TRBV5-6	TRBJ1-4	TGTGCCAGCAGCTCCGGACAGATAGACACAAATGAAAAACTGTTTTTT	CASSSGQIDTNEKLFF
-	TRBD1	TRBV9	TRBJ1-1	TGTGCCAGCAGTGCCGGGACAGCGAACACTGAAGCTTTCTTT	CASSAGTANTEAFF
-	-	TRBV19	TRBJ1-1	TGTGCCAGTAAAGGCTCAGGGCCCACTGAAGCTTTCTTT	CASKGSGPTEAFF
-	TRBD1	TRBV30	TRBJ2-7	TGTGCCTGGGACCCCTCTTTGACAGGGGCGGGGGAGCAGTACTTC	CAWDPSLTGAGEQYF
-	TRBD1	TRBV19	TRBJ1-3	TGTGCCAGTAGTATGGACAGGGCGACCTCTGGAAACACCATATATTTT	CASSMDRATSGNTIYF